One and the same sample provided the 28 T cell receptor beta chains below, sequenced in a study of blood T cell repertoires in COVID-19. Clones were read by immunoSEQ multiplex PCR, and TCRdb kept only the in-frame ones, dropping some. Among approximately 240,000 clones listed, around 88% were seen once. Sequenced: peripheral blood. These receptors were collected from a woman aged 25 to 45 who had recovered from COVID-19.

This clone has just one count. The DNA for the CDR3 is TGTGCCAGCAGCCTCAGGGGACCCCAAGAGACCCAGTACTTC. Translation: CASSLRGPQETQYF. V and J are TRBV7-6 and TRBJ2-5; the D gene is possibly TRBD1 (6 bases). V was pared by 5 bases and J by 1 base, with 11 bases between. Germline assignment: CDR1 SGHVS and CDR2 FNYEAQ. The CDR3 totals 14 residues.

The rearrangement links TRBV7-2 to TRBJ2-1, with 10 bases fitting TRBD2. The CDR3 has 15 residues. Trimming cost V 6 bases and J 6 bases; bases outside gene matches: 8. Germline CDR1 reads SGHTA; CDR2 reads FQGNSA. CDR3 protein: CASRERGGPGNEQFF. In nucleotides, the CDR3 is TGTGCCAGCAGAGAGCGGGGGGGCCCGGGCAATGAGCAGTTCTTC.

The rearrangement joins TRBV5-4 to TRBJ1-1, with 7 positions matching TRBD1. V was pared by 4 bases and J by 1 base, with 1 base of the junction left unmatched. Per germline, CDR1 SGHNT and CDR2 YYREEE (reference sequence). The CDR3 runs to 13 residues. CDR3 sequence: CASSRGQNTEAFF. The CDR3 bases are TGTGCCAGCAGCAGGGGGCAGAACACTGAAGCTTTCTTT.

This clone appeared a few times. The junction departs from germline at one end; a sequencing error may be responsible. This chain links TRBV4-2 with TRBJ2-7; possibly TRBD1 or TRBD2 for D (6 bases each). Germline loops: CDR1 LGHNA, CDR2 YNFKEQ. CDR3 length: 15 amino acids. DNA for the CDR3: TGTGCCAGCAGCAAAGAGGGGGGTGAACCCTACGAGCAGTACTTC. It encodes CASSKEGGEPYEQYF.

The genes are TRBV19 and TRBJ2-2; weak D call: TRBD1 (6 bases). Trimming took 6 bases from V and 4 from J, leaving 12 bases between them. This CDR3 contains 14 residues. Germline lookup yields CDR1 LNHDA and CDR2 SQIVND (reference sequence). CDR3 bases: TGTGCCAGTAGCAACCAGGGGTCCACCGGGGAGCTGTTTTTT. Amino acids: CASSNQGSTGELFF. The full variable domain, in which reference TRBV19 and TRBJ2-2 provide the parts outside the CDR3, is DGGITQSPKYLFRKEGQNVTLSCEQNLNHDAMYWYRQDPGQGLRLIYYSQIVNDFQKGDIAEGYSVSREKKESFPLTVTSAQKNPTAFYLCASSNQGSTGELFFGEGSRLTVL.

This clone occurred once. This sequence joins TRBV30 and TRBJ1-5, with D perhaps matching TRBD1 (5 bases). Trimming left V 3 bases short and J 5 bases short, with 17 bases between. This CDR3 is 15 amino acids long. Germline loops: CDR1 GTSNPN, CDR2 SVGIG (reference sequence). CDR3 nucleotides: TGTGCCTGGAGACCCCCCCCAGGGAGGGATCAGCCCCAGCATTTT. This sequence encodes CAWRPPPGRDQPQHF.

The CDR3 DNA follows: TGTGCCAGCAGCGTAGGAGGGTATGCGACCTCCTACGAGCAGTACTTC. Translation: CASSVGGYATSYEQYF. The genes are TRBV9 and TRBJ2-7; D perhaps matches TRBD2 (5 bases). Trimming removed 0 bases from V and 0 bases from J, with 13 bases in between. The CDR3 spans 16 residues. In germline, CDR1 is SGDLS, CDR2 YYNGEE. Supplemented by reference TRBV9 and TRBJ2-7, the full variable domain reads DSGVTQTPKHLITATGQRVTLRCSPRSGDLSVYWYQQSLDQGLQFLIQYYNGEERAKGNILERFSAQQFPDLHSELNLSSLELGDSALYFCASSVGGYATSYEQYFGPGTRLTVT.

CDR3 bases: TGTGCCAGCAGTGGGACAGGGAGAGCCTACGAGCAGTACTTC. Protein product: CASSGTGRAYEQYF. The V call is TRBV3-1 (or the pseudogene TRBV3-2), the J call TRBJ2-7; 9 bases align to TRBD1. CDR1 and CDR2 from the germline V gene are LGHDT and YNNKEL (reference sequence). The V segment lost 6 bases and the J segment 2 bases; nucleotides outside the gene matches: 5. The CDR3 spans 14 residues.

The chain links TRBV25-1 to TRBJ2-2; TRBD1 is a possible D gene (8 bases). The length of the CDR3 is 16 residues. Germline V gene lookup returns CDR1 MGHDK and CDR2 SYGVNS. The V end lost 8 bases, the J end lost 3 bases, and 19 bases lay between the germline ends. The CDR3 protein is CASSTPQGGDTGELFF. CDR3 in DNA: TGTGCCAGCTCGACCCCACAGGGGGGGGACACCGGGGAGCTGTTTTTT.

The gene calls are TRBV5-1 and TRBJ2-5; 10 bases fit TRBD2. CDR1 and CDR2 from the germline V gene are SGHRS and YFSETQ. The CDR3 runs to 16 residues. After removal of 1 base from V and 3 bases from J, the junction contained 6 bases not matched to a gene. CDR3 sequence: CASSLSPSGGEETQYF. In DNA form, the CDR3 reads TGCGCCAGCAGCTTGTCCCCTAGCGGGGGAGAAGAGACCCAGTACTTC. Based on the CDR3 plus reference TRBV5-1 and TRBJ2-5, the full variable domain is KAGVTQTPRYLIKTRGQQVTLSCSPISGHRSVSWYQQTPGQGLQFLFEYFSETQRNKGNFPGRFSGRQFSNSRSEMNVSTLELGDSALYLCASSLSPSGGEETQYFGPGTRLLVL.

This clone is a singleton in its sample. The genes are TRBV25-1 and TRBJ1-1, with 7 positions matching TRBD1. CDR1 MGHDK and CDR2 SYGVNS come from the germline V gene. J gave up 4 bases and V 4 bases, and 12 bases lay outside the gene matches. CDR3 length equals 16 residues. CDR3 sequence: CASSAFQGGQGTEAFF. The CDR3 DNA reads TGTGCCAGCAGTGCCTTCCAGGGGGGACAAGGCACTGAAGCTTTCTTT.

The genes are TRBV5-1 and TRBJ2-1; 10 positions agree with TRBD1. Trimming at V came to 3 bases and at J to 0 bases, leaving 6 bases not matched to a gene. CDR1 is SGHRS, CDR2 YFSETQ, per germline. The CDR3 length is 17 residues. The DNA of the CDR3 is TGCGCCAGCAGCTACGGGACAGGGGTTAGCTCCTACAATGAGCAGTTCTTC. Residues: CASSYGTGVSSYNEQFF.

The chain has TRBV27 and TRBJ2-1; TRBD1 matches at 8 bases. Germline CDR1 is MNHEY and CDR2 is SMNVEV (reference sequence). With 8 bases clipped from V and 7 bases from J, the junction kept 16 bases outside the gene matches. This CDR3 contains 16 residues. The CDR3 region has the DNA TGTGCCAGCTATCCTTTGTTTGGACAGGGTAAGAATGAGCAGTTCTTC. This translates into CASYPLFGQGKNEQFF.

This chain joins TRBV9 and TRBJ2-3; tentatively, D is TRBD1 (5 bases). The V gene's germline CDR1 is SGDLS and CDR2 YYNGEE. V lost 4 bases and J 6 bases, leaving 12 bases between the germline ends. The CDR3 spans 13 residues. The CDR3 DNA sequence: TGTGCCAGCAGCCCGCAGGGTGCCGATACGCAGTATTTT. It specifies CASSPQGADTQYF.

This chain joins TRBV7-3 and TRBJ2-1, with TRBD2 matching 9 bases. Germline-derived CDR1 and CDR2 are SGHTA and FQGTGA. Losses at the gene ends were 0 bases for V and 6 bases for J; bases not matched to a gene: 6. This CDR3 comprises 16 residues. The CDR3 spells CASSLTSSGVFNEQFF. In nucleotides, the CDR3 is TGTGCCAGCAGCTTAACCTCTAGCGGGGTCTTCAATGAGCAGTTCTTC.

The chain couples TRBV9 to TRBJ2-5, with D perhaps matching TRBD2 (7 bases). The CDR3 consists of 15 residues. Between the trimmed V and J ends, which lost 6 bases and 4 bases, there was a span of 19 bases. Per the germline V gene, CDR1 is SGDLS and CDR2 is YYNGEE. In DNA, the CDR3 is TGTGCCAGCAATATCCAGGGGAGGGAGCGAGAGACCCAGTACTTC. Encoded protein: CASNIQGRERETQYF.

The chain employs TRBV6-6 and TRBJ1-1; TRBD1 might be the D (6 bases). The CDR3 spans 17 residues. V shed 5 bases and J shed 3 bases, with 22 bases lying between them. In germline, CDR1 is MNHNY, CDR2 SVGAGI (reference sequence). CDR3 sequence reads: CASSPLTAGAFYTEAFF. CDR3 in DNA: TGTGCCAGCAGTCCCCTAACGGCAGGGGCTTTTTACACTGAAGCTTTCTTT.

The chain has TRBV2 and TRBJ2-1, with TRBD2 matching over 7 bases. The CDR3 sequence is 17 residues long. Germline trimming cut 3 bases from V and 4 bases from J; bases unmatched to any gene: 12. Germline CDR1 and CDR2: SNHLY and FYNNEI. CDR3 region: CASSEVGGPFLYNEQFF. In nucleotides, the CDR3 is TGTGCCAGCAGTGAGGTGGGAGGGCCCTTCCTGTACAATGAGCAGTTCTTC.

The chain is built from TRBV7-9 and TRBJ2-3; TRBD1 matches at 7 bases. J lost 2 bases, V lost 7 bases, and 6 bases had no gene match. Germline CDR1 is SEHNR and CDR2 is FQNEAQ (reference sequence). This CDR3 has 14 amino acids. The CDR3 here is CASTTGTATDTQYF. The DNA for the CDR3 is TGTGCCAGCACCACCGGGACAGCCACAGATACGCAGTATTTT.

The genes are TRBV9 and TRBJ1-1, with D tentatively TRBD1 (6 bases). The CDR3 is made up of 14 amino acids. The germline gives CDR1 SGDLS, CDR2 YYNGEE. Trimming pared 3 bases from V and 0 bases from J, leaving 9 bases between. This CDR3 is CASSAQGLNTEAFF. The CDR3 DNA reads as TGTGCCAGCAGCGCACAGGGTTTGAACACTGAAGCTTTCTTT.

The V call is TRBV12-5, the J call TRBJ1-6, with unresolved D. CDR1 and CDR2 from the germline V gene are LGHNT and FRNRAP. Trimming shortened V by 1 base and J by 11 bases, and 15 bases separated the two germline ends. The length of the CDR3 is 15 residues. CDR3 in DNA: TGTGCTAGTGGTTTGGGGACGGGAGGTCGGGCACCCCTCCACTTT. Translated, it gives CASGLGTGGRAPLHF.

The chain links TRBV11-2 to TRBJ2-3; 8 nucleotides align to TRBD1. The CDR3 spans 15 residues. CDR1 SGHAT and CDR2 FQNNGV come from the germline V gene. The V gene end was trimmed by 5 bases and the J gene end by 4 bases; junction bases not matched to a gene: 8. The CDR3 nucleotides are TGTGCCAGCAGCCACTGGGCAGGGGGCCCAGATACGCAGTATTTT. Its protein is CASSHWAGGPDTQYF.

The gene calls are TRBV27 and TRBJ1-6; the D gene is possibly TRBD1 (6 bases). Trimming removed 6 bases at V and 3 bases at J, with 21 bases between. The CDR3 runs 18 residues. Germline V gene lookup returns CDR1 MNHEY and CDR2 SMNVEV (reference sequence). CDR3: CASRGRGSNQYYNSPLHF. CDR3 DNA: TGTGCCAGCAGGGGCAGGGGTTCTAACCAATACTATAATTCACCCCTCCACTTT.

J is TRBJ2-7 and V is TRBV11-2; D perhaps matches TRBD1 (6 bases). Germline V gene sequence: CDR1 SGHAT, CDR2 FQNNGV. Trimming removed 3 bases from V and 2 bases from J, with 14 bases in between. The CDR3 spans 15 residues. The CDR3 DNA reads TGTGCCAGCAGCTTTGTTGGGACATCACCCTACGAGCAGTACTTC. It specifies CASSFVGTSPYEQYF.

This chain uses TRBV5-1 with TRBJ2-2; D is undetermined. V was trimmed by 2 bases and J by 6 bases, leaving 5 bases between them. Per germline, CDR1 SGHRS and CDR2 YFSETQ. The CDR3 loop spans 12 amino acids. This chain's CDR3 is CASSFFPGELFF. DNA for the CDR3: TGCGCCAGCAGCTTCTTTCCCGGGGAGCTGTTTTTT.

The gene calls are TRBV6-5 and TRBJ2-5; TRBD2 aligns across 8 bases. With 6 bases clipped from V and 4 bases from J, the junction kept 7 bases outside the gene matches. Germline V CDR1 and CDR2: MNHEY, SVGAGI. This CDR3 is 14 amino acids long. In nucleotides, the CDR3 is TGTGCCAGCAGCACTCCTCGGGGGGGAGAGACCCAGTACTTC. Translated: CASSTPRGGETQYF.

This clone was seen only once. CDR3: CASSPGRMNTEAFF. The CDR3 coding sequence is TGTGCCAGCAGTCCAGGCAGAATGAACACTGAAGCTTTCTTT. The V gene is TRBV6-5, the J gene TRBJ1-1; D is undetermined. The CDR3 runs 14 residues. V dropped 5 bases and J dropped 0 bases, with 10 bases sitting between them. Germline lookup yields CDR1 MNHEY and CDR2 SVGAGI.

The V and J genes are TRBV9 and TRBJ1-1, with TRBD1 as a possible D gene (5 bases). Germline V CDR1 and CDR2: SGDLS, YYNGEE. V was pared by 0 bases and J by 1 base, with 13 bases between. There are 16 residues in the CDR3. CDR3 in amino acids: CASSVGVGGANTEAFF. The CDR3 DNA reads TGTGCCAGCAGCGTAGGGGTTGGCGGGGCGAACACTGAAGCTTTCTTT.